The source of this T cell receptor beta chain is a study of T cell responses to AZD1222 COVID-19 vaccine. Study results and caveats: Donors skewed white British and female; clonal diversity was possibly underestimated.

Details on this clone: Its antigen remains unidentified.

CDR3 length: 17 amino acids. V trimming: 4 bases; J trimming: 7 bases; junction bases outside the gene matches: 17. Germline V gene lookup returns CDR1 KGHDR and CDR2 SFDVKD. Assay: immunoSEQ multiplex PCR; the TCRdb copy retains only in-frame clones and omits some. This repertoire shows 130,000 or so clones, over 90% found once; its top ten account for around 7%. This rearrangement joins TRBV24-1 to TRBJ1-2, with 7 bases fitting TRBD1. The origin of this receptor is an adult in good health. Here the sequenced sample was peripheral blood, taken on day 0 of AZD1222 vaccination. CDR3 amino acids: CATSDSSGRTGLSGYTF. The CDR3 bases are TGTGCCACCAGTGACTCGTCGGGGAGGACAGGACTCTCTGGCTACACCTTC.